This is a list of T cell receptor beta chains from one sample in a study of T cell responses to AZD1222 COVID-19 vaccine. Measured with immunoSEQ multiplex PCR; TCRdb has only the in-frame clones, and not every one. The sample includes 150,000 to 200,000 clones, around 92% seen only once; the top ten take approximately 1.2%. The sample in question was peripheral blood, obtained 28 days after the second AZD1222 dose. The receptors originated from an adult who received the AZD1222 COVID-19 vaccine. CDR3s include the opening cysteine and the closing phenylalanine or tryptophan. The D gene is left open where the match is weak. A clone size is listed for some rows: how often the clone was seen (once, few, many), or a class if it is expanded.

V gene,J gene,clone size,D gene,CDR3 protein,CDR3 DNA
TRBV29-1,TRBJ2-1,NA,TRBD1,CSVGSPPGGIYNEQFF,TGCAGCGTTGGTTCTCCCCCAGGGGGAATCTACAATGAGCAGTTCTTC
TRBV6-4,TRBJ2-1,NA,NA,CASSEVDWPSPYNEQFF,TGTGCCAGCAGTGAGGTGGACTGGCCCAGCCCCTACAATGAGCAGTTCTTC
TRBV2,TRBJ2-7,once,NA,CASSSSGTPYEQYF,TGTGCCAGCAGTTCCTCCGGGACACCCTACGAGCAGTACTTC
TRBV6-5,TRBJ1-1,NA,NA,CASSYSASDTEAFF,TGTGCCAGCAGTTACTCGGCTTCAGATACTGAAGCTTTCTTT
TRBV13,TRBJ1-2,NA,NA,CASSLGGYGYTF,TGTGCCAGCAGCTTAGGCGGCTATGGCTACACCTTC
TRBV2,TRBJ1-2,NA,TRBD1,CASSSGTGVLYGYTF,TGTGCCAGCAGCTCCGGGACAGGGGTTCTCTATGGCTACACCTTC
TRBV4-3,TRBJ1-2,NA,TRBD1,CASSQAHGIGTGGLYGYTF,TGCGCCAGCAGCCAAGCACACGGGATAGGGACAGGGGGCCTCTATGGCTACACCTTC
TRBV3-1/TRBV3-2,TRBJ1-5,once,TRBD1,CASSWGQGGQPQHF,TGTGCCAGCAGCTGGGGACAGGGCGGCCAGCCCCAGCATTTT
TRBV10-1,TRBJ1-1,NA,NA,CASSLGRNTEAFF,TGCGCCAGCAGTCTCGGGAGGAACACTGAAGCTTTCTTT
TRBV29-1,TRBJ2-7,NA,NA,CSVGEGLGYEQYF,TGCAGCGTTGGCGAAGGGCTCGGCTACGAGCAGTACTTC
TRBV15,TRBJ2-2,NA,NA,CATSRVGGLTNTGELFF,TGTGCCACCAGCAGAGTTGGGGGACTGACGAACACCGGGGAGCTGTTTTTT
TRBV19,TRBJ1-5,NA,NA,CASSAAAYSNQPQHF,TGTGCCAGTAGTGCGGCCGCCTATAGCAATCAGCCCCAGCATTTT
TRBV7-2,TRBJ2-6,once,NA,CASSLLGSGANVLTF,TGTGCCAGCAGCTTACTGGGCTCTGGGGCCAACGTCCTGACTTTC
TRBV5-1,TRBJ1-1,few,TRBD1,CASSSTFSDRVYNTEAFF,TGCGCCAGCAGCTCCACCTTTTCGGACAGGGTTTATAACACTGAAGCTTTCTTT
TRBV28,TRBJ1-5,NA,NA,CARGAGYSNQPQHF,TGTGCCAGGGGGGCGGGGTATAGCAATCAGCCCCAGCATTTT
TRBV7-9,TRBJ2-3,NA,NA,CASSLPNTDTQYF,TGTGCCAGCAGCCTACCCAACACAGATACGCAGTATTTT
TRBV6-1,TRBJ1-2,NA,TRBD1,CASSAKLRDRANYGYTF,TGTGCCAGCAGTGCAAAACTCCGGGACAGGGCAAACTATGGCTACACCTTC
TRBV3-1/TRBV3-2,TRBJ1-1,NA,NA,CASSQGGMNTEAFF,TGTGCCAGCAGCCAGGGGGGAATGAACACTGAAGCTTTCTTT
TRBV5-4,TRBJ2-5,NA,TRBD2,CASSPTGGAGETQYF,TGTGCCAGCAGCCCCACCGGGGGGGCCGGAGAGACCCAGTACTTC
TRBV4-1,TRBJ2-1,NA,TRBD1,CASSQVGDSANEQFF,TGCGCCAGCAGCCAAGTTGGGGACAGCGCCAATGAGCAGTTCTTC
TRBV6-6,TRBJ1-1,NA,NA,CASSYGGATEAFF,TGTGCCAGCAGTTACGGGGGGGCCACTGAAGCTTTCTTT
TRBV6-2/TRBV6-3,TRBJ1-5,once,NA,CASSYSLQDRLPYSNQPQHF,TGTGCCAGCAGTTACTCGCTCCAAGACAGGCTCCCTTATAGCAATCAGCCCCAGCATTTT